This TCR beta chain was identified in a study of OX40 agonist ivuxolimab in advanced cancers. Study context: A male proportion of under 90% was recorded, with mean age around 62 years and range roughly 23 to 90. Three partial responders included one hepatocellular carcinoma patient and two cutaneous melanoma patients.

This CDR3 spans 14 amino acids. CDR1 MNHEY and CDR2 SMNVEV come from the germline V gene (reference sequence). V dropped 6 bases and J dropped 7; count of bases not matched to a gene: 9. Whole-study results and caveats: Expanded clones were, on average, more numerous among CD8+ T cells than CD4+.

The timepoints at which blood was sampled were baseline, cycle 4 day 1, and cycle 7 day 1. Using immunoSEQ multiplex PCR, the repertoire was profiled, and TCRdb retains in-frame clones only, with some absent. The top ten hold 2% to 2.5% of the sample, which has about 62,000 clones, 70% to 85% seen once. Comments on this clone: What it binds is unknown.

The chain couples TRBV27 to TRBJ2-1, with 7 bases lining up with TRBD1. The source of this sequence is an adult with an advanced solid tumor such as melanoma, head and neck, liver or kidney cancer. The starting material was CD4+ or CD8+ T cells sorted from blood, obtained in a trial of the OX40 agonist ivuxolimab. The CDR3 reads CASRPDRDTNEQFF. The CDR3 DNA reads TGTGCCAGCAGACCAGACAGGGACACTAATGAGCAGTTCTTC.